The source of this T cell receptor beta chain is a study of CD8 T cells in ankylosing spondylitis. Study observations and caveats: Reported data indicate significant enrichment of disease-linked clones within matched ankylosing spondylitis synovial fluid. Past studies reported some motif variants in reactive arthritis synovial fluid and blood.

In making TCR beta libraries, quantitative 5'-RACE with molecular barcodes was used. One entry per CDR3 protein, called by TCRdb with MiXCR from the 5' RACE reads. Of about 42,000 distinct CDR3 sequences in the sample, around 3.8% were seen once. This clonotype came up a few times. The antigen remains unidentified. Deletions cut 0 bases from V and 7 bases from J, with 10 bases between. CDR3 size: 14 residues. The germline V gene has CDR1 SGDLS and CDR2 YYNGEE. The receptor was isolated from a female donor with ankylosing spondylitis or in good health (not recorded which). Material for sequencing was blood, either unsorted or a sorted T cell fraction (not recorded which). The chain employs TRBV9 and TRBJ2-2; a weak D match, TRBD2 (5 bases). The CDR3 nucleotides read TGTGCCAGCAGCGTAGCCGGAGGTGGCGGGGAGCTGTTTTTT. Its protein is CASSVAGGGGELFF.